This T cell receptor (beta chain) derives from a study of shared clonotypes between healthy human individuals. General study results and limits: Sharing across four donors was seen in approximately 5.2% of naive CD4 clonotypes. Clonotype sharing among donors likely depends on sequencing depth.

The assay was immunoSEQ multiplex PCR, and TCRdb's table has in-frame clones only and misses some. This table holds roughly 1.5 million clones, around 98% found once. The CDR3 contains 12 residues. After removal of 3 bases from V and 6 bases from J, the junction contained 2 bases not matched to a gene. Germline V gene lookup returns CDR1 SGHAT and CDR2 FQNNGV. As for this clone: What it binds is unknown.

The receptor comes from a man aged 30 to 45 in good health. The chain joins TRBV11-2 to TRBJ2-7; 7 bases align to TRBD1. The source material was naive CD4+ T cells sorted from blood. This sample's subset: CD45RA+ positively selected. CDR3 bases: TGTGCCAGCAGCTTCACAGGGGTCGAGCAGTACTTC. The encoded protein is CASSFTGVEQYF.